Below, one TCR beta chain is given with its context. No antigen is known for it. This sequence may be a read error, since a much larger clone differs from it by one base. It was with unique molecular identifiers that the TCRbeta library was prepared. TCRdb reanalysed the PCR reads using MiXCR and keeps one entry per CDR3 protein. The sample records roughly 280,000 distinct CDR3 sequences, about 9.9% being singletons. The CDR3 is 13 amino acids. Trimming removed 10 bases from V and 6 bases from J; junction bases left unmatched: 5. Per the germline V gene, CDR1 is SEHNR and CDR2 is FQNEAQ (reference sequence). This sample was included in a study of T-cell reconstitution after alpha-beta-depleted transplantation in children. Notes on the study in general: About two months after transplant, alpha-beta T cells reportedly came from several hundred expanded graft clones. T-cell numbers and diversity, one year after transplant, stemmed largely from T cells that were newly produced. Recipient T cells and thymic progenitors that survived gave rise to the high TCRbeta diversity observed at day 60 in some patients.

The sample consisted of peripheral blood, taken 180 days after TCRalphabeta/CD19-depleted stem cell transplant. This chain joins TRBV7-9 and TRBJ2-1, with TRBD2 matching over 11 bases. The sequence derives from a male patient aged 2 to 9 who had a stem cell transplant for chronic granulomatous disease, so the T cells may come from the graft donor. CDR3 bases: TGTGCCACAAATAGCGGGAGGGCCAATGAGCAGTTCTTC. Translated: CATNSGRANEQFF. The full variable domain, completed using reference TRBV7-9 and TRBJ2-1, is DTGVSQNPRHKITKRGQNVTFRCDPISEHNRLYWYRQTLGQGPEFLTYFQNEAQLEKSRLLSDRFSAERPKGSFSTLEIQRTEQGDSAMYLCATNSGRANEQFFGPGTRLTVL.